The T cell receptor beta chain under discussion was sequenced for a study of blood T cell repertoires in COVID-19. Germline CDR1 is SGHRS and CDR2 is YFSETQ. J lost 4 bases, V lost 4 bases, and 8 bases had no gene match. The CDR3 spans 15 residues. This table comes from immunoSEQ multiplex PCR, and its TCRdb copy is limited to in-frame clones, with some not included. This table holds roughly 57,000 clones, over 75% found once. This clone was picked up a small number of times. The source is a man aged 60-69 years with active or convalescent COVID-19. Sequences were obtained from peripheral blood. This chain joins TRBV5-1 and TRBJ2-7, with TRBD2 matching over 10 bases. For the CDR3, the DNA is TGCGCCAGCAGCCCCCAGGTAGCGGGAGGTTACGAGCAGTACTTC. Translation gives CASSPQVAGGYEQYF. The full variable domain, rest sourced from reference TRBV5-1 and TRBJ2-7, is KAGVTQTPRYLIKTRGQQVTLSCSPISGHRSVSWYQQTPGQGLQFLFEYFSETQRNKGNFPGRFSGRQFSNSRSEMNVSTLELGDSALYLCASSPQVAGGYEQYFGPGTRLTVT.